These 17 T cell receptor beta chains were all obtained from the same sample, sequenced in a study of shared T cell receptors in the human thymus. Data came from immunoSEQ multiplex PCR; TCRdb stores just in-frame clones and leaves some out. The table includes 450,000 to 650,000 clones, around 78% detected once. The same data also contributed to another study, on human thymus T cells.

The sequenced sample was thymocytes. The receptors were gathered from a boy younger than two with a congenital heart defect.

V gene TRBV2 combines with J gene TRBJ1-4; TRBD1 aligns across 9 bases. With 10 bases clipped from V and 4 bases from J, the junction kept 4 bases outside the gene matches. CDR1 is SNHLY, CDR2 FYNNEI, per germline. CDR3 length equals 13 residues. The DNA for the CDR3 is TGTGCCACCACGACAGGGGGTAATGAAAAACTGTTTTTT. Protein: CATTTGGNEKLFF.

The chain is built from TRBV28 and TRBJ2-1, with D possibly matching TRBD1 (5 bases). The germline V and J ends were trimmed by 6 bases and 5 bases, with 17 bases remaining between them. CDR3 length: 15 amino acids. CDR1 and CDR2 (germline): MDHEN, SYDVKM. The CDR3 loop is CASSSQAAGHNEQFF. DNA for the CDR3: TGTGCCAGCAGCAGTCAAGCCGCAGGGCACAATGAGCAGTTCTTC.

This sequence joins TRBV29-1 and TRBJ2-1, with 13 nucleotides matching TRBD2. Germline V gene lookup returns CDR1 SQVTM and CDR2 ANQGSEA. The length of the CDR3 is 16 residues. The V gene end was trimmed by 6 bases and the J gene end by 0 bases; junction bases not matched to a gene: 5. CDR3 bases: TGCAGCGTGGGGACTAGCGGGACCCGCTCCTACAATGAGCAGTTCTTC. Encoded protein: CSVGTSGTRSYNEQFF.

This clone was observed a handful of times. The chain uses TRBV28 and TRBJ1-1, with a tentative D call TRBD1 (5 bases). Deletions cut 3 bases from V and 3 bases from J, with 17 bases between. CDR3 length: 16 residues. The germline gives CDR1 MDHEN, CDR2 SYDVKM. CDR3 region: CASSFRAAARDTEAFF. The CDR3, as DNA: TGTGCCAGCAGTTTCCGCGCTGCAGCCAGGGACACTGAAGCTTTCTTT.

This sequence joins TRBV19 and TRBJ2-3; the D is unclear. Trimming removed 6 bases from V and 4 bases from J, with 14 bases in between. The CDR3 sequence is 14 residues long. Germline lookup yields CDR1 LNHDA and CDR2 SQIVND (reference sequence). The CDR3 DNA is TGTGCCAGTAGGGAGTTTTTCTCCGCAGATACGCAGTATTTT. Protein product: CASREFFSADTQYF.

This chain connects TRBV5-4 to TRBJ2-1; 9 bases fit TRBD2. Germline CDR1 and CDR2: SGHNT and YYREEE (reference sequence). The CDR3 consists of 16 residues. Unmatched junction bases numbered 7, after V lost 4 bases and J lost 2 bases. For the CDR3, the DNA is TGTGCCAGCAGCATAGAGACTAGCGGTGCCTACAATGAGCAGTTCTTC. This sequence encodes CASSIETSGAYNEQFF.

This clone was picked up a small number of times. J is TRBJ2-3 and V is TRBV4-1; 7 bases agree with TRBD2. Germline lookup yields CDR1 MGHRA and CDR2 YSYEKL. J gave up 5 bases and V 4 bases, and 12 bases lay outside the gene matches. There are 16 residues in the CDR3. CDR3 protein: CASSRRTGGTKDTQYF. CDR3 bases: TGCGCCAGCAGCCGCCGAACCGGGGGGACCAAAGATACGCAGTATTTT.

The table lists this clone with a count of one. The rearrangement links TRBV7-8 to TRBJ2-5; 13 nucleotides match TRBD2. The J segment lost 2 bases and the V segment lost 0 bases, leaving 9 bases of the junction unmatched. This CDR3 has 19 amino acids. CDR1 SGHVS and CDR2 FQNEAQ come from the germline V gene. The CDR3 region is CASSLAADGTSGDQETQYF. For the CDR3, the DNA is TGTGCCAGCAGCTTAGCGGCAGACGGGACTAGCGGGGATCAAGAGACCCAGTACTTC. The full variable domain, completed using reference TRBV7-8 and TRBJ2-5, is GAGVSQSPRYKVAKRGQDVALRCDPISGHVSLFWYQQALGQGPEFLTYFQNEAQLDKSGLPSDRFFAERPEGSVSTLKIQRTQQEDSAVYLCASSLAADGTSGDQETQYFGPGTRLLVL.

The CDR3 reads CASSSQKGPGGADTQYF. The CDR3 nucleotides read TGTGCCAGCAGCTCACAAAAGGGGCCGGGGGGGGCAGATACGCAGTATTTT. The genes are TRBV5-4 and TRBJ2-3, with 8 positions matching TRBD2. The CDR3 length is 17 residues. The junction had 13 bases not matched to a gene; V was cut back by 3 bases and J by 4 bases. CDR1 and CDR2 (germline): SGHNT, YYREEE (reference sequence). Full variable domain (rest looked up from reference TRBV5-4 and TRBJ2-3): ETGVTQSPTHLIKTRGQQVTLRCSSQSGHNTVSWYQQALGQGPQFIFQYYREEENGRGNFPPRFSGLQFPNYSSELNVNALELDDSALYLCASSSQKGPGGADTQYFGPGTRLTVL.

The chain recombines TRBV7-2 with TRBJ1-2; 7 nucleotides agree with TRBD1. The ends lost 5 bases at V and 2 bases at J; junction bases unmatched: 5. The germline V gene encodes CDR1 SGHTA and CDR2 FQGNSA. The length of the CDR3 is 14 residues. The CDR3 bases are TGTGCCAGCAGCCGTACGACAGGGAACTATGGCTACACCTTC. This translates into CASSRTTGNYGYTF. The entire variable domain, with the rest obtained from reference TRBV7-2 and TRBJ1-2, is as follows: GAGVSQSPSNKVTEKGKDVELRCDPISGHTALYWYRQSLGQGLEFLIYFQGNSAPDKSGLPSDRFSAERTGGSVSTLTIQRTQQEDSAVYLCASSRTTGNYGYTFGSGTRLTVV.

In nucleotides, the CDR3 is TGTGCCAGCAGCTTGCAGTCTGGAAACACCATATATTTT. The encoded protein is CASSLQSGNTIYF. The chain has TRBV11-3 and TRBJ1-3; D remains unclear. V lost 3 bases and J lost 1, with 4 bases in between. Germline V gene data show CDR1 as SGHNT and CDR2 as YENEEA. The CDR3 has 13 amino acids.

As to this clone: Other DNA variants within this sample encode the same CDR3. V and J are TRBV5-1 and TRBJ1-1; D gene ambiguous. The CDR3 length is 13 residues. The V and J ends lost 1 base and 5 bases respectively, with 9 bases between them. Germline values: CDR1 SGHRS, CDR2 YFSETQ. CDR3 in DNA: TGCGCCAGCAGCTTGTCGGGAGGGACTGAAGCTTTCTTT. Protein product: CASSLSGGTEAFF.

This clone showed up just a few times. The rearrangement joins TRBV14 to TRBJ2-7, with D perhaps matching TRBD1 (6 bases). The germline V gene encodes CDR1 SGHDN and CDR2 FVKESK. V lost 3 bases, J lost 0 bases, and 9 bases lay in between. This CDR3 is 14 amino acids long. CDR3 region: CASSHQGFSYEQYF. CDR3 coding DNA: TGTGCCAGCAGCCACCAGGGGTTCTCCTACGAGCAGTACTTC.

V usage is TRBV5-1 and J usage is TRBJ2-3; 12 bases line up with TRBD2. V shed 0 bases and J 0 bases; nucleotides not matched to a gene: 5. The CDR3 contains 18 residues. Germline assignment: CDR1 SGHRS and CDR2 YFSETQ. CDR3 DNA sequence: TGCGCCAGCAGCTTGGGGGCTAGCGGGAGGGCAAGCACAGATACGCAGTATTTT. Its protein is CASSLGASGRASTDTQYF.

This chain uses TRBV14 with TRBJ2-5; 9 nucleotides match TRBD1. The CDR3 is made up of 14 amino acids. Germline-derived CDR1 and CDR2 are SGHDN and FVKESK. The trim removed 0 bases at V and 6 bases at J, leaving 2 bases unmatched. The CDR3 loop reads CASSQDDRGKTQYF. Written as DNA, the CDR3 is TGTGCCAGCAGCCAAGACGACAGGGGGAAGACCCAGTACTTC. The full variable domain, with the rest looked up from reference TRBV14 and TRBJ2-5, is EAGVTQFPSHSVIEKGQTVTLRCDPISGHDNLYWYRRVMGKEIKFLLHFVKESKQDESGMPNNRFLAERTGGTYSTLKVQPAELEDSGVYFCASSQDDRGKTQYFGPGTRLLVL.

CDR3 DNA: TGTGCCAGCAGCTTACTAGCGGTGTTGGGGGTCTTCCCTTCTCAAGAGACCCAGTACTTC. Translating gives CASSLLAVLGVFPSQETQYF. The chain recombines TRBV7-6 with TRBJ2-5, with 7 bases lining up with TRBD2. V trimming: 2 bases; J trimming: 2 bases; junction bases outside the gene matches: 20. Germline lookup yields CDR1 SGHVS and CDR2 FNYEAQ. This CDR3 is 20 amino acids long.

The table lists this clone with a few counts. J is TRBJ1-4 and V is TRBV10-2, with 7 bases that match TRBD1. Unmatched junction bases numbered 5, after V lost 6 bases and J lost 7 bases. The CDR3 spans 13 residues. In germline, CDR1 is WSHSY, CDR2 SAAADI. The CDR3 sequence: CASRAGGIEKLFF. CDR3 nucleotides: TGCGCCAGCAGGGCAGGGGGAATTGAAAAACTGTTTTTT.